These T cell receptor beta chains were read from a single sample in a study of T cell responses to AZD1222 COVID-19 vaccine. Generated by immunoSEQ multiplex PCR, the TCRdb table keeps only in-frame clones and is missing some. Found here are 93,000 or so clones, 80% to 95% of them singletons; the top ten hold about 5%. The specimen comprised peripheral blood, sampled on day 0 of AZD1222 vaccination. The receptors here all came from an adult in good health. The CDR3 runs from the conserved cysteine through the conserved F or W. A D gene is named only where the DNA matches it firmly. Size values are once, few and many counts, or a class for expanded clones, and some rows have none.

abundance: .
j_gene: TRBJ1-6
d_gene: .
v_gene: TRBV5-5
CDR3aa: CASSLEGDLGYNSPLHF
CDR3nt: TGTGCCAGCAGCTTGGAGGGGGATTTGGGGTATAATTCACCCCTCCACTTT

abundance: .
j_gene: TRBJ2-2
d_gene: TRBD1
v_gene: TRBV5-1
CDR3aa: CASSFRSGQGRAGELFF
CDR3nt: TGCGCCAGCAGCTTCCGCTCCGGACAGGGTAGGGCCGGGGAGCTGTTTTTT

abundance: .
j_gene: TRBJ1-6
d_gene: .
v_gene: TRBV7-9
CDR3aa: CASSSNRESNSPLHF
CDR3nt: TGTGCCAGCAGCTCGAACAGGGAGTCCAATTCACCCCTCCACTTT

abundance: .
j_gene: TRBJ1-1
d_gene: .
v_gene: TRBV7-3
CDR3aa: CASSATVNTEAFF
CDR3nt: TGTGCCAGCAGCGCGACAGTGAACACTGAAGCTTTCTTT

abundance: .
j_gene: TRBJ2-5
d_gene: TRBD2
v_gene: TRBV5-1
CDR3aa: CASSSRGGLETQYF
CDR3nt: TGTGCCAGCAGCTCGCGGGGGGGCCTCGAGACCCAGTACTTC

abundance: .
j_gene: TRBJ2-6
d_gene: .
v_gene: TRBV7-3
CDR3aa: CASSDHAGSGANVLTF
CDR3nt: TGTGCCAGCAGCGACCATGCGGGCTCTGGGGCCAACGTCCTGACTTTC

abundance: .
j_gene: TRBJ2-1
d_gene: TRBD1
v_gene: TRBV19
CDR3aa: CASSIEGDRVGEQFF
CDR3nt: TGTGCCAGTAGTATAGAGGGGGACAGGGTCGGTGAGCAGTTCTTC

abundance: .
j_gene: TRBJ1-4
d_gene: .
v_gene: TRBV27
CDR3aa: CASSPWAAGKLFF
CDR3nt: TGTGCCAGCAGTCCTTGGGCAGCGGGAAAACTGTTTTTT

abundance: once
j_gene: TRBJ1-1
d_gene: .
v_gene: TRBV2
CDR3aa: CASKRTGSGTEAFF
CDR3nt: TGTGCCAGTAAACGAACGGGGTCTGGGACTGAAGCTTTCTTT

abundance: .
j_gene: TRBJ2-5
d_gene: TRBD2
v_gene: TRBV2
CDR3aa: CAIQRGGRSETQYF
CDR3nt: TGTGCCATCCAACGGGGGGGAAGGAGTGAGACCCAGTACTTC

abundance: .
j_gene: TRBJ2-7
d_gene: TRBD1
v_gene: TRBV28
CDR3aa: CASSLLGRGYEQYF
CDR3nt: TGTGCCAGCAGTTTATTAGGCAGGGGGTACGAGCAGTACTTC

abundance: .
j_gene: TRBJ1-3
d_gene: .
v_gene: TRBV6-2/TRBV6-3
CDR3aa: CASSYQRNTIYF
CDR3nt: TGTGCCAGCAGTTACCAAAGAAACACCATATATTTT

abundance: .
j_gene: TRBJ2-3
d_gene: .
v_gene: TRBV30
CDR3aa: CAWRGLSDTQYF
CDR3nt: TGTGCCTGGCGGGGCTTATCAGATACGCAGTATTTT

abundance: .
j_gene: TRBJ1-4
d_gene: .
v_gene: TRBV30
CDR3aa: CAWSVRSNEKLFF
CDR3nt: TGTGCCTGGAGTGTGCGAAGTAATGAAAAACTGTTTTTT

abundance: .
j_gene: TRBJ1-1
d_gene: .
v_gene: TRBV30
CDR3aa: CAWMDILKGVF
CDR3nt: TGTGCCTGGATGGACATTCTAAAGGGGGTCTTT

abundance: .
j_gene: TRBJ1-6
d_gene: .
v_gene: TRBV28
CDR3aa: CASREIAGAGPYNSPLHF
CDR3nt: TGTGCCAGCAGGGAGATTGCGGGGGCTGGTCCCTATAATTCACCCCTCCACTTT

abundance: .
j_gene: TRBJ1-1
d_gene: .
v_gene: TRBV30
CDR3aa: CAWSTRANTEAFF
CDR3nt: TGTGCCTGGAGTACCCGGGCGAACACTGAAGCTTTCTTT

abundance: few
j_gene: TRBJ1-1
d_gene: .
v_gene: TRBV7-6
CDR3aa: CASSWGQLNTEAFF
CDR3nt: TGTGCCAGCAGCTGGGGACAACTTAACACTGAAGCTTTCTTT

abundance: .
j_gene: TRBJ1-2
d_gene: .
v_gene: TRBV27
CDR3aa: CASSPRDPEGDGYTF
CDR3nt: TGTGCCAGCAGTCCCCGGGACCCGGAGGGCGATGGCTACACCTTC

abundance: .
j_gene: TRBJ2-3
d_gene: .
v_gene: TRBV5-1
CDR3aa: CASSLGTDFTSTDTQYF
CDR3nt: TGCGCCAGCAGCTTGGGGACAGACTTTACTAGCACAGATACGCAGTATTTT

abundance: .
j_gene: TRBJ1-6
d_gene: .
v_gene: TRBV7-9
CDR3aa: CASSLPGTGGPPLHF
CDR3nt: TGTGCCAGCAGCCTCCCCGGGACCGGGGGCCCACCCCTCCACTTT

abundance: .
j_gene: TRBJ2-5
d_gene: .
v_gene: TRBV5-6
CDR3aa: CASSLVSYRAQETQYF
CDR3nt: TGTGCCAGCAGCTTGGTTAGTTACAGGGCACAAGAGACCCAGTACTTC

abundance: .
j_gene: TRBJ1-2
d_gene: TRBD1
v_gene: TRBV5-1
CDR3aa: CASSSGQGADGYTF
CDR3nt: TGCGCCAGCAGCTCAGGACAGGGGGCTGATGGCTACACCTTC

abundance: .
j_gene: TRBJ2-7
d_gene: TRBD2
v_gene: TRBV4-1
CDR3aa: CASSPGLLAREQYF
CDR3nt: TGCGCCAGCAGCCCTGGGTTACTAGCGAGGGAGCAGTACTTC

abundance: .
j_gene: TRBJ2-1
d_gene: .
v_gene: TRBV12-3/TRBV12-4
CDR3aa: CASSLQVGEQFF
CDR3nt: TGTGCCAGCAGTCTCCAAGTGGGTGAGCAGTTCTTC

abundance: .
j_gene: TRBJ1-4
d_gene: .
v_gene: TRBV7-9
CDR3aa: CASSTRTANEKLFF
CDR3nt: TGTGCCAGCAGCACAAGGACAGCTAATGAAAAACTGTTTTTT

abundance: .
j_gene: TRBJ1-2
d_gene: TRBD1
v_gene: TRBV7-2
CDR3aa: CASSLVQGPGHGYTF
CDR3nt: TGTGCCAGCAGCTTAGTACAGGGGCCCGGACATGGCTACACCTTC

abundance: once
j_gene: TRBJ1-1
d_gene: .
v_gene: TRBV6-5
CDR3aa: CASSSSRRATEAFF
CDR3nt: TGTGCCAGCAGTTCAAGTAGGAGGGCCACTGAAGCTTTCTTT

abundance: once
j_gene: TRBJ1-1
d_gene: .
v_gene: TRBV30
CDR3aa: CAWSAPVGLGTEAFF
CDR3nt: TGTGCCTGGAGTGCCCCCGTAGGCCTGGGCACTGAAGCTTTCTTT

abundance: .
j_gene: TRBJ1-2
d_gene: TRBD1
v_gene: TRBV6-5
CDR3aa: CATLDRGGYTF
CDR3nt: TGTGCCACCCTGGACAGGGGCGGCTACACCTTC

abundance: .
j_gene: TRBJ2-1
d_gene: .
v_gene: TRBV3-1/TRBV3-2
CDR3aa: CASTPGRRGNEQFF
CDR3nt: TGTGCCAGCACCCCCGGCCGGCGGGGCAATGAGCAGTTCTTC

abundance: few
j_gene: TRBJ1-5
d_gene: .
v_gene: TRBV7-8
CDR3aa: CASSLGGGVFSNQPQHF
CDR3nt: TGTGCCAGCAGCTTAGGAGGGGGAGTTTTTAGCAATCAGCCCCAGCATTTT

abundance: .
j_gene: TRBJ2-7
d_gene: TRBD2
v_gene: TRBV9
CDR3aa: CASSVAGGSREQYF
CDR3nt: TGTGCCAGCAGCGTAGCCGGGGGGTCAAGGGAGCAGTACTTC

abundance: .
j_gene: TRBJ2-7
d_gene: TRBD1
v_gene: TRBV4-1
CDR3aa: CASSHPGQNSYEQYF
CDR3nt: TGCGCCAGCAGCCACCCGGGACAGAACTCCTACGAGCAGTACTTC

abundance: .
j_gene: TRBJ2-1
d_gene: TRBD2
v_gene: TRBV29-1
CDR3aa: CSVGTSGGRPYNEQFF
CDR3nt: TGCAGCGTAGGGACTAGCGGGGGGCGCCCCTACAATGAGCAGTTCTTC

abundance: .
j_gene: TRBJ1-4
d_gene: .
v_gene: TRBV6-6
CDR3aa: CASSFRGSPGEKLFF
CDR3nt: TGTGCCAGCAGTTTCCGGGGCAGCCCGGGTGAAAAACTGTTTTTT

abundance: .
j_gene: TRBJ2-2
d_gene: TRBD1
v_gene: TRBV4-2
CDR3aa: CASSQAQTGWNTGELFF
CDR3nt: TGTGCCAGCAGCCAAGCCCAGACAGGGTGGAACACCGGGGAGCTGTTTTTT

abundance: .
j_gene: TRBJ1-2
d_gene: .
v_gene: TRBV5-6
CDR3aa: CASSFGGGYTF
CDR3nt: TGTGCCAGCAGCTTCGGGGGTGGCTACACCTTC

abundance: .
j_gene: TRBJ1-5
d_gene: .
v_gene: TRBV19
CDR3aa: CASSMLEQPQHF
CDR3nt: TGTGCCAGTAGTATGTTAGAACAGCCCCAGCATTTT

abundance: .
j_gene: TRBJ2-1
d_gene: TRBD2
v_gene: TRBV5-4
CDR3aa: CASRIAGGPYNEQFF
CDR3nt: TGTGCCAGCAGAATAGCGGGGGGGCCGTACAATGAGCAGTTCTTC